The 31 T cell receptor beta chains presented below share a single source sample, sequenced in a study of control samples from healthy donors and cancer patients. Assay used: immunoSEQ multiplex PCR; TCRdb lists only in-frame clones, some missing. The sample holds around 130,000 clones, roughly 90% seen once. The sequencing sample was made of blood. These receptor sequences come from a man between 50 and 59 years old in good health.

This clone was counted a single time. The V gene is TRBV5-1, the J gene TRBJ2-7; D might be TRBD2 (6 bases). Germline assignment: CDR1 SGHRS and CDR2 YFSETQ. V dropped 4 bases and J dropped 1 base, with 9 bases sitting between them. CDR3 length equals 13 residues. CDR3 coding DNA: TGCGCCAGCAGCGATGGGACTTCCTACGAGCAGTACTTC. This codes for CASSDGTSYEQYF.

CDR3 loop: CASGSPSGTGRMGTQYF. DNA of the CDR3: TGTGCTAGTGGTTCCCCTTCCGGGACAGGGAGGATGGGTACGCAGTATTTT. The J gene is TRBJ2-3, the V gene TRBV12-5, with 9 positions matching TRBD1. CDR3 length: 17 residues. With 4 bases clipped from V and 8 bases from J, the junction kept 16 bases outside the gene matches. CDR1 is LGHNT and CDR2 is FRNRAP in the germline V gene.

CDR3 in amino acids: CATSAGKTYNSPLHF. The CDR3 region has the DNA TGTGCCACTTCAGCAGGGAAAACCTATAATTCACCCCTCCACTTT. V gene TRBV15 combines with J gene TRBJ1-6; perhaps TRBD1 as D (5 bases). The germline V and J ends were trimmed by 9 bases and 2 bases, with 14 bases remaining between them. CDR3 length: 15 residues. Germline CDR1 reads LNHNV; CDR2 reads YYDKDF (reference sequence).

This clone has only one observation. Different DNA sequences within this sample yield the same CDR3. V is TRBV9 and J is TRBJ2-5; the D is unclear. In germline, CDR1 is SGDLS, CDR2 YYNGEE. Trimming left V 0 bases short and J 1 base short, with 7 bases between. The CDR3 has 14 residues. The CDR3 sequence is CASSVGGSQETQYF. DNA for the CDR3: TGTGCCAGCAGCGTAGGAGGCAGCCAAGAGACCCAGTACTTC.

The chain links TRBV7-6 to TRBJ2-3, with D perhaps TRBD1 (6 bases). This CDR3 contains 17 residues. V was trimmed by 1 base and J by 2 bases, leaving 16 bases between them. Germline CDR1 SGHVS, CDR2 FNYEAQ. Here the CDR3 reads CASSLGTATILTDTQYF. In DNA, the CDR3 is TGTGCCAGCAGCTTAGGGACAGCAACAATTCTCACAGATACGCAGTATTTT.

For the CDR3, the DNA is TGTGCCAGCAGCGTATCGAGCGGGGGAGGTTACAATGAGCAGTTCTTC. Translated, it gives CASSVSSGGGYNEQFF. This chain joins TRBV9 and TRBJ2-1; 8 bases match TRBD2. Germline values: CDR1 SGDLS, CDR2 YYNGEE. This CDR3 is built from 16 residues. V shed 1 base, J shed 4 bases, and the junction held 7 bases outside the gene matches.

This clone was recorded a few times. This chain uses TRBV29-1 with TRBJ1-2; D possibly corresponds to TRBD1 (6 bases). V was clipped by 5 bases and J by 6 bases, with 16 bases between them. CDR3 length: 13 residues. The germline CDR1 and CDR2 sequences are SQVTM and ANQGSEA. CDR3 in amino acids: CSVTQGSKDGYTF. The DNA for the CDR3 is TGCAGCGTTACACAGGGAAGTAAGGATGGCTACACCTTC. Variable domain in full (rest from reference TRBV29-1 and TRBJ1-2): SAVISQKPSRDICQRGTSLTIQCQVDSQVTMMFWYRQQPGQSLTLIATANQGSEATYESGFVIDKFPISRPNLTFSTLTVSNMSPEDSSIYLCSVTQGSKDGYTFGSGTRLTVV.

CDR3 in amino acids: CASSFNSGQGTEAFF. CDR3 bases: TGTGCCAGCAGCTTCAACTCAGGGCAGGGCACTGAAGCTTTCTTT. This chain links TRBV5-4 with TRBJ1-1; TRBD1 might be the D (5 bases). The CDR3 covers 15 residues. Germline values: CDR1 SGHNT, CDR2 YYREEE (reference sequence). V lost 2 bases and J lost 4, with 15 bases in between.

The chain uses TRBV5-1 and TRBJ2-3; D ambiguous. The germline V gene has CDR1 SGHRS and CDR2 YFSETQ. The length of the CDR3 is 16 residues. Trimming pared 2 bases from V and 0 bases from J, leaving 13 bases between. DNA of the CDR3: TGCGCCAGCAGCTTTCTGGACGGTTCCAGCACAGATACGCAGTATTTT. Protein: CASSFLDGSSTDTQYF.

The rearrangement uses TRBV5-1 and TRBJ2-7; 8 nucleotides line up with TRBD1. The CDR3 loop spans 14 amino acids. Germline V gene data show CDR1 as SGHRS and CDR2 as YFSETQ. V shed 4 bases and J 7 bases; nucleotides not matched to a gene: 10. The CDR3 DNA reads TGCGCCAGCAGCATCGGACAGGGAGGTAGGGAGCAGTACTTC. It translates to CASSIGQGGREQYF.

Written as DNA, the CDR3 is TGTGCCAGTAGTATGCAGGGACAGGGGGCCTATTTCTCCTACGAGCAGTACTTC. The encoded protein is CASSMQGQGAYFSYEQYF. The chain combines TRBV19 with TRBJ2-7; 12 bases are a match to TRBD1. The CDR3 is 18 amino acids. V shed 3 bases, J shed 0 bases, and the junction held 9 bases outside the gene matches. Per the germline V gene, CDR1 is LNHDA and CDR2 is SQIVND (reference sequence). Variable domain in full (rest from reference TRBV19 and TRBJ2-7): DGGITQSPKYLFRKEGQNVTLSCEQNLNHDAMYWYRQDPGQGLRLIYYSQIVNDFQKGDIAEGYSVSREKKESFPLTVTSAQKNPTAFYLCASSMQGQGAYFSYEQYFGPGTRLTVT.

The rearrangement links TRBV29-1 to TRBJ1-4; 9 nucleotides align to TRBD1. This CDR3 comprises 18 residues. The germline gives CDR1 SQVTM, CDR2 ANQGSEA. The V segment lost 4 bases and the J segment 0 bases; nucleotides outside the gene matches: 12. CDR3: CSVGGPPGQGATNEKLFF. DNA for the CDR3: TGCAGCGTTGGGGGCCCGCCGGGACAGGGTGCAACTAATGAAAAACTGTTTTTT.

The chain combines TRBV7-2 with TRBJ1-1, with 7 bases that match TRBD1. CDR1 and CDR2 (germline): SGHTA, FQGNSA. The CDR3 runs 15 residues. The ends lost 3 bases at V and 1 base at J; junction bases unmatched: 5. The CDR3 DNA reads TGTGCCAGCAGCTTTGCCCGACAGGGGAACACTGAAGCTTTCTTT. Its protein product is CASSFARQGNTEAFF.

The chain uses TRBV11-2 and TRBJ1-4, with TRBD1 as a possible D gene (5 bases). CDR1 is SGHAT, CDR2 FQNNGV, per germline. Trimming took off 3 bases at V and 5 bases at J, with 13 bases between the two ends. CDR3 length equals 15 residues. CDR3 sequence: CASSFNPPGNEKLFF. The CDR3 coding sequence is TGTGCCAGCAGCTTCAACCCACCAGGGAATGAAAAACTGTTTTTT. Combining the CDR3 with reference TRBV11-2 and TRBJ1-4 gives the whole variable domain EAGVAQSPRYKIIEKRQSVAFWCNPISGHATLYWYQQILGQGPKLLIQFQNNGVVDDSQLPKDRFSAERLKGVDSTLKIQPAKLEDSAVYLCASSFNPPGNEKLFFGSGTQLSVL.

This chain links TRBV5-4 with TRBJ2-5; D might be TRBD1 (6 bases). The CDR3 has 13 residues. The V gene lost 3 bases and the J gene lost 4 bases, with 10 bases spanning the gap. Germline CDR1 SGHNT, CDR2 YYREEE (reference sequence). CDR3 loop: CASSYRESETQYF. In nucleotides, the CDR3 is TGTGCCAGCAGCTACAGGGAATCAGAGACCCAGTACTTC.

This clone was recorded a few times. The gene calls are TRBV29-1 and TRBJ1-2, with 8 nucleotides matching TRBD1. Per the germline V gene, CDR1 is SQVTM and CDR2 is ANQGSEA. V lost 6 bases and J lost 7; bases outside the gene matches: 10. The CDR3 is made up of 13 amino acids. CDR3: CSVGLTGGSGYTF. In DNA, the CDR3 is TGCAGCGTGGGATTAACAGGGGGAAGTGGCTACACCTTC.

V usage is TRBV5-4 and J usage is TRBJ2-1; D is undetermined. Germline V gene lookup returns CDR1 SGHNT and CDR2 YYREEE (reference sequence). The V and J ends lost 0 bases and 0 bases respectively, with 7 bases between them. There are 15 residues in the CDR3. In DNA form, the CDR3 reads TGTGCCAGCAGCTTGGACCCTTCCTCCTACAATGAGCAGTTCTTC. It is translated as CASSLDPSSYNEQFF.

The chain uses TRBV27 and TRBJ2-6; D remains ambiguous. Germline V gene sequence: CDR1 MNHEY, CDR2 SMNVEV (reference sequence). The CDR3 length is 17 residues. Trimming stripped 6 bases from V and 2 bases from J, with 17 bases between. DNA of the CDR3: TGTGCCAGCAGCCCAATGGGGTACGTTGCTGGGGCCAACGTCCTGACTTTC. Its translation: CASSPMGYVAGANVLTF. Variable domain in full (rest from reference TRBV27 and TRBJ2-6): EAQVTQNPRYLITVTGKKLTVTCSQNMNHEYMSWYRQDPGLGLRQIYYSMNVEVTDKGDVPEGYKVSRKEKRNFPLILESPSPNQTSLYFCASSPMGYVAGANVLTFGAGSRLTVL.

The table lists this clone with a few counts. The chain uses TRBV5-1 and TRBJ1-3, with D unclear. The CDR3 is 15 residues long. Per germline, CDR1 SGHRS and CDR2 YFSETQ. V gave up 5 bases and J gave up 0 bases, with 12 bases separating them. In DNA, the CDR3 is TGCGCCAGCAGGAACTTACGGGACTCTGGAAACACCATATATTTT. It codes for CASRNLRDSGNTIYF.

This chain connects TRBV4-2 to TRBJ2-7, with D possibly being TRBD2 (7 bases). V lost 1 base, J lost 3 bases, and 16 bases lay in between. The CDR3 is made up of 16 amino acids. Germline V gene sequence: CDR1 LGHNA, CDR2 YNFKEQ. For the CDR3, the DNA is TGTGCCAGCAGCCAAGGGGGAGGGACATATGTCTACGAGCAGTACTTC. Encoded protein: CASSQGGGTYVYEQYF.

This clone was seen a few times. The chain has TRBV11-3 and TRBJ1-2; 9 bases match TRBD1. The CDR3 consists of 16 residues. V lost 1 base, J lost 2 bases, and 5 bases stayed unmatched. Germline-derived CDR1 and CDR2 are SGHNT and YENEEA. Written as DNA, the CDR3 is TGTGCCAGCAGCTTAGTTTCCGGGACAGGGAACTATGGCTACACCTTC. It yields the protein CASSLVSGTGNYGYTF. Full variable domain (rest looked up from reference TRBV11-3 and TRBJ1-2): EAGVVQSPRYKIIEKKQPVAFWCNPISGHNTLYWYLQNLGQGPELLIRYENEEAVDDSQLPKDRFSAERLKGVDSTLKIQPAELGDSAVYLCASSLVSGTGNYGYTFGSGTRLTVV.

The gene calls are TRBV19 and TRBJ2-1; D remains unclear. Trimming pared 3 bases from V and 4 bases from J, leaving 4 bases between. This CDR3 spans 12 amino acids. Looked up from germline, CDR1 is LNHDA and CDR2 is SQIVND (reference sequence). CDR3 residues: CASSMGYNEQFF. The CDR3 DNA reads TGTGCCAGTAGTATGGGGTACAATGAGCAGTTCTTC.

This chain joins TRBV2 and TRBJ1-3; D is uncertain. The CDR3 loop spans 18 amino acids. Trimming left V 8 bases short and J 2 bases short, with 25 bases between. Germline V lookup: CDR1 SNHLY, CDR2 FYNNEI. The CDR3 protein is CASQANQAIRAPGNTIYF. In DNA form, the CDR3 reads TGTGCCAGCCAAGCCAATCAGGCAATTCGGGCCCCTGGAAACACCATATATTTT.

The CDR3, as DNA: TGTGCCAGCAGCCCGGGACAGTTCTCTGGAAACACCATATATTTT. This translates into CASSPGQFSGNTIYF. V and J are TRBV7-8 and TRBJ1-3; 7 bases align to TRBD1. CDR3 length equals 15 residues. Germline CDR1 is SGHVS and CDR2 is FQNEAQ. Trimming took 5 bases from V and 0 from J; bases not matched to a gene: 4.

This chain links TRBV7-8 with TRBJ2-5, with a tentative D call TRBD1 (6 bases). Germline assignment: CDR1 SGHVS and CDR2 FQNEAQ. The CDR3 loop spans 14 amino acids. Trimming took off 2 bases at V and 4 bases at J, with 11 bases between the two ends. CDR3 DNA sequence: TGTGCCAGCAGCTTATCAGGGGCCGGAGAGACCCAGTACTTC. This translates into CASSLSGAGETQYF.

The chain links TRBV5-1 to TRBJ1-1; D not resolved. Trimming took off 1 base at V and 0 bases at J, with 7 bases between the two ends. The CDR3 sequence is 14 residues long. The germline gives CDR1 SGHRS, CDR2 YFSETQ. CDR3 DNA sequence: TGCGCCAGCAGCTTGAACAACCTGAACACTGAAGCTTTCTTT. It translates to CASSLNNLNTEAFF. Full variable domain (rest looked up from reference TRBV5-1 and TRBJ1-1): KAGVTQTPRYLIKTRGQQVTLSCSPISGHRSVSWYQQTPGQGLQFLFEYFSETQRNKGNFPGRFSGRQFSNSRSEMNVSTLELGDSALYLCASSLNNLNTEAFFGQGTRLTVV.

The CDR3 is CAWSSPPETQYF. The DNA for the CDR3 is TGTGCCTGGAGTAGCCCCCCAGAGACCCAGTACTTC. The V call is TRBV30, the J call TRBJ2-5; D not resolved. V was clipped by 2 bases and J by 4 bases, with 8 bases between them. The germline V gene has CDR1 GTSNPN and CDR2 SVGIG (reference sequence). The CDR3 extends over 12 amino acids.

The chain's CDR3 is CASSLVGAVNSGNTIYF. CDR3 DNA: TGCGCCAGCAGCTTGGTGGGGGCGGTAAACTCTGGAAACACCATATATTTT. The gene calls are TRBV5-1 and TRBJ1-3, with D perhaps TRBD1 (6 bases). The ends were cut back, 0 bases at V and 0 bases at J, with 13 bases in the middle. CDR1 and CDR2 (germline): SGHRS, YFSETQ. The CDR3 is 17 amino acids.

The chain joins TRBV10-2 to TRBJ2-7; D might be TRBD1 (6 bases). V dropped 9 bases and J dropped 0 bases, with 12 bases sitting between them. CDR1 is WSHSY, CDR2 SAAADI, per germline. This CDR3 spans 13 amino acids. In DNA form, the CDR3 reads TGCGCCAGTAACAGGGACCGCTCCTACGAGCAGTACTTC. Protein: CASNRDRSYEQYF.

This clone was observed once. J is TRBJ1-4 and V is TRBV2; 7 bases are shared with TRBD1. The CDR3 is made up of 15 amino acids. V dropped 8 bases and J dropped 4; count of bases not matched to a gene: 10. Per the germline V gene, CDR1 is SNHLY and CDR2 is FYNNEI. The CDR3 DNA sequence: TGTGCCAGCCACAGGGGAGGTTTGGGTAATGAAAAACTGTTTTTT. Translating it yields CASHRGGLGNEKLFF.

The CDR3 DNA reads TGTGCCAGCAGCGTAGGTCGCACAGATACGCAGTATTTT. This encodes CASSVGRTDTQYF. The chain carries TRBV9 and TRBJ2-3, with D unresolved. CDR3 length: 13 amino acids. The V gene lost 0 bases and the J gene lost 1 base, with 3 bases spanning the gap. The germline V gene has CDR1 SGDLS and CDR2 YYNGEE.